This TCR beta chain was captured by sequencing in a study of response to subunit inactivated influenza vaccine. This clonotype turned up a few times. Its antigen is currently unknown. Broader study findings: Only a handful of new T cells, the authors suggested, are recruited with each seasonal influenza vaccination.

TCRdb passed the RT-PCR reads through MiXCR, listing each CDR3 protein once. This table holds around 850,000 distinct CDR3 sequences, approximately 17% found once. The V and J ends lost 5 bases and 1 base respectively, with 15 bases between them. The CDR3 spans 16 residues. The germline CDR1 and CDR2 sequences are SEHNR and FQNEAQ (reference sequence). The V and J genes are TRBV7-9 and TRBJ2-1; perhaps TRBD1 as D (6 bases). This TCR derives from a man over 45 who received an inactivated influenza vaccine. The sample here was PBMCs from blood, taken more than 4 days after vaccination. The CDR3 protein is CASSPPTGPSYNEQFF. CDR3 coding DNA: TGTGCCAGCAGCCCCCCGACAGGACCTTCCTACAATGAGCAGTTCTTC.